This T cell receptor beta chain was recorded in a study of vaccination effects on CD4 cells after COVID-19. The overall study: The median interval between the second dose and post-vaccine sampling was 72 days. Findings and limits, study-wide: Few convalescent patients, and no early post-infection timepoints, were available to the study. Cross-reaction with common cold coronaviruses was seen in only 1 of 255 vaccine-induced clones from healthy vaccinees.

The CDR3 runs to 15 residues. Trimming stripped 2 bases from V and 7 bases from J, with 18 bases between. Germline assignment: CDR1 SGHAT and CDR2 FQNNGV. A word on this clone: Its antigen remains unidentified.

Produced via immunoSEQ multiplex PCR; TCRdb's table is partial and in-frame only. The sample includes about 16,000 clones, under 70% of them seen just once. Antigen-specific CD4+ T cell clonotypes were called by their expansion after viral peptide-pool culture in ViraFEST. Isolation of CD4+ T cells took place after more than 9 days of culture. Participants completed two doses of the BNT162b2 or mRNA-1273 vaccine. PBMC cultures contained two million cells per well, 9 to 10 IU/ml IL-2 and roughly 10 ug/ml peptides. This TCR was recovered from a human donor who received a COVID-19 vaccine. The rearrangement links TRBV11-2 to TRBJ2-7; tentative D call: TRBD2 (6 bases). The sample in question was CD4+ T cells from PBMCs cultured with SARS-CoV-2 spike peptides, obtained after COVID-19 vaccination. The CDR3 sequence is CASSLSGHLRGEQYF. The DNA of the CDR3 is TGTGCCAGCAGCTTATCCGGACATCTACGGGGGGAGCAGTACTTC.